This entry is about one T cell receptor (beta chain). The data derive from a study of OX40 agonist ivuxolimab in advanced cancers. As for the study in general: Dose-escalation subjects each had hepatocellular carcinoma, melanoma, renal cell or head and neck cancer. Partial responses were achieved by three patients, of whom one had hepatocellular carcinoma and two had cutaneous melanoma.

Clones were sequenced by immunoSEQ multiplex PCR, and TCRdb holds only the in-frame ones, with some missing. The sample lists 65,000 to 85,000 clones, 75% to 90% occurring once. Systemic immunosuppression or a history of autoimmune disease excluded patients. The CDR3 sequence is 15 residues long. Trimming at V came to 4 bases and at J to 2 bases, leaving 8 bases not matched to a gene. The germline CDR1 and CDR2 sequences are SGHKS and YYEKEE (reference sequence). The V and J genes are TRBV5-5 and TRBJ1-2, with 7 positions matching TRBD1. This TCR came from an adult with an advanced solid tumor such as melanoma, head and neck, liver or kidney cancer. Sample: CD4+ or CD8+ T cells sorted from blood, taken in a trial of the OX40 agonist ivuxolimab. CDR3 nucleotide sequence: TGTGCCAGCAGCCACAACTTGGGACAGAACTATGGCTACACCTTC. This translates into CASSHNLGQNYGYTF.